The 18 T cell receptor beta chains below all came from one sample that was sequenced in a study of blood T cell repertoires in COVID-19. Measured with immunoSEQ multiplex PCR; TCRdb has only the in-frame clones, and not every one. In the table there are 150,000 or so clones, 90% of which are singletons. The material sequenced was peripheral blood. The receptors originated from a man aged 45-65 years with acute or convalescent COVID-19.

This sequence joins TRBV3-1 (or the pseudogene TRBV3-2) and TRBJ2-1, with 9 bases fitting TRBD2. Germline V lookup: CDR1 LGHDT, CDR2 YNNKEL (reference sequence). J gave up 5 bases and V 1 base, and 9 bases lay outside the gene matches. This CDR3 has 17 amino acids. In DNA form, the CDR3 reads TGTGCCAGCAGCCAAGGCCTCTTTGGCGGGGGGGACAATGAGCAGTTCTTC. As protein: CASSQGLFGGGDNEQFF.

This clone occurred once. At one end, the junction sequence differs from germline, possibly due to a read error. The chain employs TRBV7-9 and TRBJ1-2; 8 nucleotides align to TRBD1. Germline loops: CDR1 SEHNR, CDR2 FQNEAQ (reference sequence). The CDR3 length is 15 residues. The CDR3 coding sequence is TGTGCCAGCAGCATGACAGGGGCGGTTAACTATGACTACACCTTC. Its translation: CASSMTGAVNYDYTF.

The chain recombines TRBV7-3 with TRBJ2-1; weak D call: TRBD2 (6 bases). Trimming left V 4 bases short and J 8 bases short, with 12 bases between. Germline assignment: CDR1 SGHTA and CDR2 FQGTGA. The CDR3 runs 13 residues. In DNA, the CDR3 is TGTGCCAGCAGCTCCGCGGGATCCGATGAGCAGTTCTTC. Encoded protein: CASSSAGSDEQFF.

The V call is TRBV4-1, the J call TRBJ2-2; no clear D gene. Trimming shortened V by 4 bases and J by 6 bases, and 12 bases separated the two germline ends. The germline CDR1 and CDR2 sequences are MGHRA and YSYEKL. This CDR3 region has 14 residues. The chain's CDR3 is CASSPNPSAGELFF. The CDR3 DNA follows: TGCGCCAGCAGCCCTAACCCCTCCGCCGGGGAGCTGTTTTTT.

V gene TRBV5-4 combines with J gene TRBJ2-7; TRBD1 aligns across 7 bases. This CDR3 comprises 13 residues. Looked up from germline, CDR1 is SGHNT and CDR2 is YYREEE (reference sequence). Unmatched junction bases numbered 3, after V lost 3 bases and J lost 3 bases. The CDR3 region is CASSYRGNYEQYV. The CDR3 region has the DNA TGTGCCAGCAGCTACAGGGGAAACTACGAGCAGTACGTC.

This chain connects TRBV5-4 to TRBJ2-3, with D possibly being TRBD2 (5 bases). Trimming removed 1 base from V and 3 bases from J, with 12 bases in between. The length of the CDR3 is 15 residues. Germline V gene data show CDR1 as SGHNT and CDR2 as YYREEE (reference sequence). The CDR3 region has the DNA TGTGCCAGCAGCTTGCTTAATTCGGGGACAGATACGCAGTATTTT. It translates to CASSLLNSGTDTQYF.

The CDR3 is CASSFGSGGAYQTQYF. The CDR3 DNA is TGTGCCAGCAGTTTCGGTAGCGGGGGGGCCTACCAGACCCAGTACTTC. V usage is TRBV27 and J usage is TRBJ2-5; 11 bases are a match to TRBD2. CDR1 is MNHEY, CDR2 SMNVEV, per germline (reference sequence). The CDR3 is 16 residues long. Germline trimming cut 3 bases from V and 6 bases from J; bases unmatched to any gene: 9.

This rearrangement joins TRBV4-3 to TRBJ2-3, with D possibly being TRBD1 (5 bases). Germline V gene sequence: CDR1 LGHNA, CDR2 YSLEER. The CDR3 totals 16 residues. Trimming shortened V by 0 bases and J by 3 bases, and 13 bases separated the two germline ends. The CDR3 DNA reads TGCGCCAGCAGCCAAGATCTAGGCAGGGTAACAGATACGCAGTATTTT. Translating it yields CASSQDLGRVTDTQYF.

Concerning this clone: Other DNA sequences of this sample code for an identical CDR3. J is TRBJ1-2 and V is TRBV6-5, with D tentatively TRBD1 (5 bases). The CDR3 is 12 amino acids. V lost 2 bases to trimming and J lost 7 bases, with 8 bases between them. Per germline, CDR1 MNHEY and CDR2 SVGAGI. CDR3 sequence: CASSYGGVGYTF. Here the CDR3 DNA reads TGTGCCAGCAGTTACGGGGGGGTTGGCTACACCTTC.

The rearrangement joins TRBV28 to TRBJ2-7; TRBD2 agrees at 7 bases. In germline, CDR1 is MDHEN, CDR2 SYDVKM. J gave up 7 bases and V 5 bases, and 14 bases lay outside the gene matches. This CDR3 has 15 residues. CDR3 region: CASSARRRENEEQYF. CDR3 DNA sequence: TGTGCCAGCAGTGCTAGAAGGCGGGAGAATGAAGAGCAGTACTTC.

The rearrangement joins TRBV12-2 to TRBJ1-2; the tabulated D call, TRBD1, remains unverified against the DNA. TRBV12-2 is an annotated pseudogene. The CDR3 runs 16 residues. The CDR3 loop reads CASRLAKTGTNYGYTF. The CDR3 DNA reads TGTGCAAGTCGCTTAGCGAAGACAGGGACTAACTATGGCTACACCTTC.

The chain links TRBV6-5 to TRBJ1-5; weak D call: TRBD1 (6 bases). CDR1 and CDR2 from the germline V gene are MNHEY and SVGAGI. V lost 6 bases and J 2 bases, leaving 14 bases between the germline ends. This CDR3 is built from 15 residues. CDR3 in amino acids: CASSRTGSGNQPQHF. For the CDR3, the DNA is TGTGCCAGCAGCCGAACAGGGTCTGGCAATCAGCCCCAGCATTTT.

The chain combines TRBV6-5 with TRBJ2-1; 12 bases align to TRBD2. Trimming took 3 bases from V and 4 from J; bases not matched to a gene: 4. The germline V gene encodes CDR1 MNHEY and CDR2 SVGAGI. The CDR3 length is 16 residues. The CDR3 DNA reads as TGTGCCAGCAGTTATGATGGGACTAGCGGGTACAATGAGCAGTTCTTC. Amino acid sequence: CASSYDGTSGYNEQFF.

V and J are TRBV6-5 and TRBJ2-6; 7 bases map to TRBD1. The ends lost 2 bases at V and 2 bases at J; junction bases unmatched: 0. Germline CDR1 and CDR2: MNHEY and SVGAGI. The CDR3 is made up of 15 amino acids. CDR3 in amino acids: CASSYGTAGANVLTF. CDR3 bases: TGTGCCAGCAGTTACGGGACAGCTGGGGCCAACGTCCTGACTTTC.

The rearrangement uses TRBV2 and TRBJ1-1; 7 bases are a match to TRBD1. The CDR3 has 15 residues. V was pared by 3 bases and J by 6 bases, with 10 bases of the junction left unmatched. Germline V lookup: CDR1 SNHLY, CDR2 FYNNEI. CDR3 DNA: TGTGCCAGCAGTGACGAGGGGGCGCGGACCTCTGAAGCTTTCTTT. Translating gives CASSDEGARTSEAFF. The whole variable domain, filled in from reference TRBV2 and TRBJ1-1, reads EPEVTQTPSHQVTQMGQEVILRCVPISNHLYFYWYRQILGQKVEFLVSFYNNEISEKSEIFDDQFSVERPDGSNFTLKIRSTKLEDSAMYFCASSDEGARTSEAFFGQGTRLTVV.

The gene calls are TRBV4-1 and TRBJ2-6; tentatively, D is TRBD2 (7 bases). The germline gives CDR1 MGHRA, CDR2 YSYEKL. The CDR3 is 16 amino acids. V was cut by 4 bases and J by 2 bases, with 12 bases left in between. The CDR3 DNA is TGCGCCAGCAGCCCCCAGGGGAGGGCTGGGGCCAACGTCCTGACTTTC. This translates into CASSPQGRAGANVLTF.

The rearrangement uses TRBV3-1 (or the pseudogene TRBV3-2) and TRBJ1-2; no firm D call. The CDR3 covers 13 residues. Per the germline V gene, CDR1 is LGHDT and CDR2 is YNNKEL (reference sequence). V dropped 1 base and J dropped 2 bases, with 5 bases sitting between them. The CDR3 spells CASSQGENYGYTF. In DNA, the CDR3 is TGTGCCAGCAGCCAAGGAGAAAACTATGGCTACACCTTC.

J is TRBJ2-1 and V is TRBV5-1, with D perhaps TRBD2 (6 bases). CDR1 and CDR2 from the germline V gene are SGHRS and YFSETQ. The V and J ends lost 0 bases and 10 bases respectively, with 14 bases between them. The CDR3 loop spans 14 amino acids. CDR3: CASSLVYGTREQFF. CDR3 DNA: TGCGCCAGCAGCTTGGTTTACGGGACTCGCGAGCAGTTCTTC.